Presented here are 6 T cell receptor beta chains from one specimen sequenced in a study of T cells in Graves' hyperthyroidism and ophthalmopathy. Regions amplified from RNA transcripts were the TCR beta CDR3 regions. First-round RT-PCR targeting the TCR CDR3 was performed with the HTBI primer set. Each CDR3 protein is one row after TCRdb ran MiXCR on the multiplex PCR reads. The sample records roughly 710,000 distinct CDR3 sequences, 30% to 40% being singletons. Input material: blood. These receptors all come from a woman aged 40-49 years with Graves' hyperthyroidism.

The chain couples TRBV7-2 to TRBJ2-2, with a weak D call TRBD2 (6 bases). The CDR3 is 14 residues long. The germline V gene has CDR1 SGHTA and CDR2 FQGNSA. Trimming cost V 5 bases and J 3 bases, with 10 bases left between them. The CDR3 nucleotides read TGTGCCAGCAGCCCCTCGGGAGACACCGGGGAGCTGTTTTTT. Amino acid sequence: CASSPSGDTGELFF.

Ten or more counts support this clonotype. V is TRBV5-1 and J is TRBJ1-1; TRBD1 aligns across 7 bases. With V trimmed by 4 bases and J by 8 bases, 8 bases remained unmatched. CDR1 is SGHRS, CDR2 YFSETQ, per germline. This CDR3 comprises 13 residues. The CDR3 loop reads CASSLQGGWEAFF. DNA of the CDR3: TGCGCCAGCAGCCTTCAGGGGGGCTGGGAAGCTTTCTTT.

This clonotype came up a few times. The junction differs from germline at one of its ends, possibly a read error. The V gene is TRBV7-9, the J gene TRBJ1-6; D is unresolved. CDR1 and CDR2 from the germline V gene are SEHNR and FQNEAQ (reference sequence). This CDR3 is 18 amino acids long. CDR3 sequence: CASSQDTLTYSYNSPLHF. In nucleotides, the CDR3 is TGCGCCAGCAGCCAAGACACTCTAACCTACTCCTATAATTCACCCCTCCACTTT.

Ten or more counts support this clonotype. The V gene is TRBV7-9, the J gene TRBJ1-2; no reliable D call. Deletions cut 0 bases from V and 0 bases from J, with 8 bases between. Germline V gene sequence: CDR1 SEHNR, CDR2 FQNEAQ (reference sequence). There are 15 residues in the CDR3. CDR3 amino acids: CASSLAAVSNYGYTF. CDR3 sequence (DNA): TGTGCCAGCAGCTTAGCGGCCGTTTCTAACTATGGCTACACCTTC.

J is TRBJ1-6 and V is TRBV30; 8 bases match TRBD1. The trim removed 8 bases at V and 9 bases at J, leaving 9 bases unmatched. Germline CDR1 GTSNPN, CDR2 SVGIG (reference sequence). The CDR3 spans 13 residues. The CDR3 is CAGHGQGSSPLHF. For the CDR3, the DNA is TGTGCCGGGCATGGACAGGGAAGTTCACCCCTCCACTTT.

This clonotype has a count of ten or more. The V gene is TRBV6-5, the J gene TRBJ1-4; 9 bases are shared with TRBD1. J gave up 5 bases and V 5 bases, and 6 bases lay outside the gene matches. This CDR3 has 15 amino acids. The germline V gene has CDR1 MNHEY and CDR2 SVGAGI. The CDR3 coding sequence is TGTGCCAGCAGTGACCGCGGGACAGGGAATGAAAAACTGTTTTTT. Translating gives CASSDRGTGNEKLFF.